The present T cell receptor (beta chain) was sequenced within a study of regulatory T cells in long-lasting Graves disease. Time point noted: persistent/refractory GD, antithyroid drugs over 5 years with positive TRAb. RNA from PBMCs was the source of the TCR library. The CDR3 sequence is 12 residues long. Trimming left V 0 bases short and J 10 bases short, with 12 bases between. Germline lookup yields CDR1 DFQATT and CDR2 SNEGSKA (reference sequence). HTBI primers from iRepertoire and Arm-PCR of CDR3 regions yielded the TCR beta libraries. Each CDR3 protein is one row after TCRdb ran MiXCR on the multiplex PCR reads. The data show about 460,000 distinct CDR3 sequences, approximately 23% seen once.

This clonotype was sampled from a female donor with Graves disease. Sequenced material: peripheral blood mononuclear cells (PBMCs), taken when the disease was refractory, from a patient treated with antithyroid drugs. V usage is TRBV20-1 and J usage is TRBJ1-1; a possible D gene is TRBD1 (5 bases). Here the CDR3 reads CSARETDHVAFF. In nucleotides, the CDR3 is TGCAGTGCTAGAGAGACAGATCACGTAGCTTTCTTT.